This entry lists 20 T cell receptor beta chains sequenced from one sample in a study of cytomegalovirus exposure and HLA in healthy donors. PCR used 60 Vbeta primers and 13 Jbeta primers. The data were produced by immunoSEQ multiplex PCR, yet TCRdb's version contains in-frame clones alone and is incomplete. The profile covers about 120,000 clones, with roughly 80% appearing a single time and about 1.5% taken by the ten largest. Input material: PBMCs. These receptor sequences come from a woman aged 18-35 years in good health and CMV-seronegative.

The chain recombines TRBV11-2 with TRBJ2-1; 7 bases line up with TRBD1. The germline V gene encodes CDR1 SGHAT and CDR2 FQNNGV. The CDR3 consists of 18 residues. J was trimmed by 1 base and V by 0 bases; bases with no gene match: 9. For the CDR3, the DNA is TGTGCCAGCAGCTTAGACCCTGGGACAGCGAGATCCTACAATGAGCAGTTCTTC. Translating gives CASSLDPGTARSYNEQFF. The full variable domain, rest sourced from reference TRBV11-2 and TRBJ2-1, is EAGVAQSPRYKIIEKRQSVAFWCNPISGHATLYWYQQILGQGPKLLIQFQNNGVVDDSQLPKDRFSAERLKGVDSTLKIQPAKLEDSAVYLCASSLDPGTARSYNEQFFGPGTRLTVL.

This clone occurred once. The rearrangement joins TRBV5-1 to TRBJ2-5; a weak D match, TRBD1 (6 bases). Germline CDR1 is SGHRS and CDR2 is YFSETQ. The CDR3 loop spans 15 amino acids. The ends were cut back, 2 bases at V and 1 base at J, with 12 bases in the middle. The CDR3 here is CASSFLGHGQETQYF. The DNA of the CDR3 is TGCGCCAGCAGCTTCTTGGGACACGGCCAAGAGACCCAGTACTTC.

The sample holds a few counts of this clone. The chain uses TRBV5-4 and TRBJ2-5; D is uncertain. This CDR3 is built from 14 residues. V was shortened by 2 bases and J by 4 bases, with 12 bases between the two germline ends. Germline V gives CDR1 SGHNT, CDR2 YYREEE (reference sequence). DNA for the CDR3: TGTGCCAGCAGCTTTTCCCCGATGAGAGAGACCCAGTACTTC. Encoded protein: CASSFSPMRETQYF. Based on the CDR3 plus reference TRBV5-4 and TRBJ2-5, the full variable domain is ETGVTQSPTHLIKTRGQQVTLRCSSQSGHNTVSWYQQALGQGPQFIFQYYREEENGRGNFPPRFSGLQFPNYSSELNVNALELDDSALYLCASSFSPMRETQYFGPGTRLLVL.

This clone was counted a single time. This chain joins TRBV5-1 and TRBJ2-5, with a weak D call TRBD1 (6 bases). The CDR3 is made up of 15 amino acids. CDR1 and CDR2 (germline): SGHRS, YFSETQ. V was pared by 4 bases and J by 1 base, with 14 bases between. Written as DNA, the CDR3 is TGCGCCAGCAGCCCACACGGACAGCTCCAAGAGACCCAGTACTTC. It specifies CASSPHGQLQETQYF.

The CDR3 spells CASSEYYGASNQPQHF. CDR3 DNA: TGCGCCAGCAGTGAGTATTATGGGGCCAGCAATCAGCCCCAGCATTTT. The rearrangement joins TRBV10-2 to TRBJ1-5; D may be TRBD1 (5 bases). The V gene lost 1 base and the J gene lost 1 base, with 11 bases spanning the gap. The CDR3 has 16 residues. The V gene's germline CDR1 is WSHSY and CDR2 SAAADI.

This sequence joins TRBV30 and TRBJ2-7; D is perhaps TRBD1 (6 bases). Germline values: CDR1 GTSNPN, CDR2 SVGIG (reference sequence). The CDR3 covers 13 residues. V gave up 8 bases and J gave up 4 bases, with 18 bases separating them. CDR3 nucleotide sequence: TGTGCCGTTATGCCGGGACAAACTTACGAGCAGTACTTC. Its translation: CAVMPGQTYEQYF.

CDR3 bases: TGTGCCAGCAGTTATTCCGACAGTACCTACGAGCAGTACTTC. It encodes CASSYSDSTYEQYF. V and J are TRBV6-5 and TRBJ2-7; a weak D match, TRBD1 (5 bases). Deletions cut 3 bases from V and 2 bases from J, with 11 bases between. The germline V gene has CDR1 MNHEY and CDR2 SVGAGI. The CDR3 length is 14 residues.

The rearrangement joins TRBV10-1 to TRBJ1-2; D is possibly TRBD1 (5 bases). This CDR3 contains 13 residues. V was pared by 3 bases and J by 3 bases, with 8 bases between. Looked up from germline, CDR1 is WNHNN and CDR2 is SYGVQD (reference sequence). DNA of the CDR3: TGCGCCAGCAGTGAAGGGACTGACTATGGCTACACCTTC. It codes for CASSEGTDYGYTF.

CDR3 in DNA: TGCGCCAGCAGCCGTACTAGCGGGAGGAATGCCTACGAGCAGTACTTC. Its protein product is CASSRTSGRNAYEQYF. The chain has TRBV5-1 and TRBJ2-7, with 12 bases lining up with TRBD2. CDR1 and CDR2 (germline): SGHRS, YFSETQ. Germline trimming cut 4 bases from V and 2 bases from J; bases unmatched to any gene: 7. This CDR3 is 16 amino acids long.

The chain carries TRBV7-2 and TRBJ1-1, with D possibly TRBD1 on 6 matching bases. V was clipped by 9 bases and J by 1 base, with 12 bases between them. Germline CDR1 and CDR2: SGHTA and FQGNSA. The CDR3 length is 13 residues. Here the CDR3 reads CASRGQPNTEAFF. CDR3 sequence (DNA): TGTGCCAGTCGCGGACAGCCGAACACTGAAGCTTTCTTT.

J is TRBJ1-1 and V is TRBV5-4; D is possibly TRBD1 (5 bases). V was pared by 2 bases and J by 1 base, with 9 bases between. Germline V gene sequence: CDR1 SGHNT, CDR2 YYREEE (reference sequence). CDR3 length equals 14 residues. Here the CDR3 reads CASSFPGGNTEAFF. The CDR3, as DNA: TGTGCCAGCAGCTTCCCCGGGGGGAACACTGAAGCTTTCTTT.

Details on this clone: The junction does not match germline at one end; this may be a read error. The chain employs TRBV7-9 and TRBJ1-1; D call uncertain. Germline values: CDR1 SEHNR, CDR2 FQNEAQ (reference sequence). The CDR3 loop spans 13 amino acids. The DNA for the CDR3 is TGTGCCGGCAGCTTTATTGAGGACACTGAAGCTTTCTTT. It is translated as CAGSFIEDTEAFF.

The chain uses TRBV6-5 and TRBJ2-7, with 8 bases identical to TRBD1. The trim removed 2 bases at V and 6 bases at J, leaving 6 bases unmatched. Looked up from germline, CDR1 is MNHEY and CDR2 is SVGAGI. The CDR3 is made up of 14 amino acids. DNA of the CDR3: TGTGCCAGCAGTTACCAGGACAGGGCATCCGAGCAGTACTTC. This codes for CASSYQDRASEQYF.

This chain links TRBV7-9 with TRBJ1-3, with no clear D. With 7 bases removed from V and 2 bases from J, the gap between germline ends came to 15 bases. The CDR3 consists of 15 residues. Germline-derived CDR1 and CDR2 are SEHNR and FQNEAQ (reference sequence). The CDR3 nucleotides are TGTGCCAGCATCCCCAGCGAGGGAACTGGAAACACCATATATTTT. It codes for CASIPSEGTGNTIYF.

This chain links TRBV27 with TRBJ1-2, with 9 bases identical to TRBD1. Germline CDR1 MNHEY, CDR2 SMNVEV (reference sequence). The V and J ends lost 5 bases and 6 bases, in that order; junction bases with no gene match: 10. The length of the CDR3 is 15 residues. This CDR3 reads CASSRPGGQGDGYTF. DNA for the CDR3: TGTGCCAGCAGTCGCCCCGGGGGACAGGGAGATGGCTACACCTTC.

This rearrangement joins TRBV6-5 to TRBJ1-1; D gene ambiguous. Germline V lookup: CDR1 MNHEY, CDR2 SVGAGI. CDR3 length: 12 residues. V was clipped by 5 bases and J by 0 bases, with 4 bases between them. The CDR3 is CASSGLNTEAFF. For the CDR3, the DNA is TGTGCCAGCAGTGGCCTGAACACTGAAGCTTTCTTT.

This rearrangement joins TRBV6-4 to TRBJ2-1; a possible D gene is TRBD1 (5 bases). Germline V lookup: CDR1 MRHNA, CDR2 SNTAGT. The CDR3 runs to 14 residues. Trimming removed 2 bases at V and 4 bases at J, with 9 bases between. The CDR3 DNA is TGTGCCAGCAGTGACGCGTCAGGGTACAATGAGCAGTTCTTC. Residues: CASSDASGYNEQFF.

V and J are TRBV5-5 and TRBJ2-1; TRBD2 is a possible D gene (6 bases). Germline V lookup: CDR1 SGHKS, CDR2 YYEKEE (reference sequence). The CDR3 has 16 amino acids. Trimming cost V 4 bases and J 1 base, with 15 bases left between them. The CDR3 nucleotides read TGTGCCAGCAGCCTCACCGGGGGTAGGTCCTACAATGAGCAGTTCTTC. Its translation is CASSLTGGRSYNEQFF.

This chain uses TRBV6-5 with TRBJ2-3; 8 bases agree with TRBD2. J was trimmed by 2 bases and V by 6 bases; bases with no gene match: 4. This CDR3 has 14 amino acids. Germline CDR1 MNHEY, CDR2 SVGAGI. CDR3 nucleotides: TGTGCCAGCAGCAAGCGGGAGCCCACAGATACGCAGTATTTT. Protein product: CASSKREPTDTQYF.

Note on this clone: An end of the junction does not agree with germline; a read error may underlie this. This rearrangement joins TRBV7-9 to TRBJ2-3; 11 bases line up with TRBD2. The CDR3 covers 18 residues. Germline V gene data show CDR1 as SEHNR and CDR2 as FQNEAQ (reference sequence). This chain's CDR3 is CSSSLVRSSGGSTDTQYF. As DNA, the CDR3 is TGTTCCAGCAGCTTAGTCAGGTCTAGCGGGGGGTCAACAGATACGCAGTATTTT. Supplemented by reference TRBV7-9 and TRBJ2-3, the full variable domain reads DTGVSQNPRHKITKRGQNVTFRCDPISEHNRLYWYRQTLGQGPEFLTYFQNEAQLEKSRLLSDRFSAERPKGSFSTLEIQRTEQGDSAMYLCSSSLVRSSGGSTDTQYFGPGTRLTVL.